The 23 T cell receptor beta chains below were found in one sample sequenced in a study of T cells after yellow fever vaccination. TCRdb reanalysed the 5' RACE reads using MiXCR and keeps one entry per CDR3 protein. The data show approximately 330,000 distinct CDR3 sequences, approximately 4% seen once. The sample consisted of PBMCs, taken 5 days after the yellow fever booster vaccination. These receptors were collected from a man aged 18 to 29 who received the YFV17D yellow fever vaccine.

Worth noting for this clonotype: Germline and junction disagree at one end, which may indicate a read error. This chain joins TRBV29-1 and TRBJ1-2; weak D call: TRBD1 (5 bases). Germline V gene sequence: CDR1 SQVTM, CDR2 ANQGSEA. The CDR3 has 13 residues. As DNA, the CDR3 is TGCAGCATCCGGACAAGGGTTAACCATGGCTACACCTTC. Its protein is CSIRTRVNHGYTF.

V is TRBV6-5 and J is TRBJ1-3; D may be TRBD1 (6 bases). Trimming cost V 8 bases and J 2 bases, with 13 bases left between them. CDR1 is MNHEY, CDR2 SVGAGI, per germline. CDR3 length equals 14 residues. CDR3 protein: CASSAGGPGNTIYF. The CDR3 DNA is TGTGCCAGCTCCGCGGGGGGCCCTGGAAACACCATATATTTT.

The rearrangement uses TRBV18 and TRBJ2-3, with D perhaps given as TRBD1 or TRBD2 (5 bases each). Per the germline V gene, CDR1 is KGHSH and CDR2 is LQKENI. The V gene lost 8 bases and the J gene lost 6 bases, with 9 bases spanning the gap. The CDR3 sequence is 11 residues long. CDR3 loop: CASLEGDTQYF. CDR3 coding DNA: TGTGCCAGCCTCGAGGGGGATACGCAGTATTTT.

This clonotype was seen at least ten times. The chain has TRBV7-2 and TRBJ2-3; possible D gene TRBD1, 5 bases. Germline lookup yields CDR1 SGHTA and CDR2 FQGNSA. The V end lost 3 bases, the J end lost 6 bases, and 10 bases lay between the germline ends. There are 13 residues in the CDR3. The CDR3 DNA is TGTGCCAGCAGCTTCGCAAAGGGGGATACGCAGTATTTT. The encoded protein is CASSFAKGDTQYF.

The V call is TRBV12-3 or TRBV12-4, the J call TRBJ2-5; TRBD2 might be the D (5 bases). This CDR3 region has 15 residues. The V and J ends lost 5 bases and 2 bases respectively, with 15 bases between them. The CDR3 is CASSPLGRLQETQYF. CDR3 nucleotides: TGTGCCAGCAGTCCCCTGGGGAGACTTCAAGAGACCCAGTACTTC.

The CDR3 loop is CASSRTGGPYNEQFF. DNA of the CDR3: TGCGCCAGCAGCCGGACAGGGGGCCCCTACAATGAGCAGTTCTTC. The rearrangement links TRBV4-1 to TRBJ2-1; 11 bases agree with TRBD1. Germline V gene sequence: CDR1 MGHRA, CDR2 YSYEKL. J gave up 2 bases and V 4 bases, and 1 base lay outside the gene matches. CDR3 size: 15 residues.

This clonotype showed up many times. The V and J genes are TRBV20-1 and TRBJ2-1; 9 bases are shared with TRBD1. The CDR3 spans 15 residues. Germline CDR1 and CDR2: DFQATT and SNEGSKA (reference sequence). V was clipped by 3 bases and J by 3 bases; unmatched bases: 6. The CDR3 coding sequence is TGCAGTGCTAGCCTTCCGGGACAGGGCTACAATGAGCAGTTCTTC. This encodes CSASLPGQGYNEQFF.

The gene calls are TRBV7-2 and TRBJ1-6; D uncertain. Germline V gene data show CDR1 as SGHTA and CDR2 as FQGNSA. The V gene lost 1 base and the J gene lost 7 bases, with 14 bases spanning the gap. The CDR3 runs 16 residues. This CDR3 reads CASSLDWTQTNSPLHF. The CDR3 region has the DNA TGTGCCAGCAGCTTAGATTGGACGCAGACCAATTCACCCCTCCACTTT. Full variable domain (outside the CDR3, taken from reference TRBV7-2 and TRBJ1-6): GAGVSQSPSNKVTEKGKDVELRCDPISGHTALYWYRQSLGQGLEFLIYFQGNSAPDKSGLPSDRFSAERTGGSVSTLTIQRTQQEDSAVYLCASSLDWTQTNSPLHFGNGTRLTVT.

This clonotype showed up just a few times. The chain carries TRBV18 and TRBJ2-7, with D possibly TRBD2 on 5 matching bases. From germline, CDR1 is KGHSH and CDR2 LQKENI. The CDR3 has 12 residues. V lost 3 bases and J 6 bases, leaving 9 bases between the germline ends. CDR3 residues: CASSPEGGEQYV. As DNA, the CDR3 is TGTGCCAGCTCACCTGAGGGTGGCGAGCAGTACGTC.

This clonotype was counted between two and nine times. The rearrangement joins TRBV4-3 to TRBJ1-1; 7 bases match TRBD1. There are 15 residues in the CDR3. CDR1 is LGHNA, CDR2 YSLEER, per germline. The J segment lost 4 bases and the V segment lost 5 bases, leaving 10 bases of the junction unmatched. The CDR3, as DNA: TGCGCCAGCAGCGGTATGGCAGGGGGAGGCACTGAAGCTTTCTTT. It translates to CASSGMAGGGTEAFF.

This clonotype appeared many times. The CDR3, as DNA: TGTGCCAGCAGCCAAGGAGGACAGGGGAACACTGAAGCTTTCTTT. Its protein product is CASSQGGQGNTEAFF. The rearrangement links TRBV14 to TRBJ1-1; 8 bases map to TRBD1. V shed 1 base and J 1 base; nucleotides not matched to a gene: 2. Germline CDR1 SGHDN, CDR2 FVKESK. The CDR3 sequence is 15 residues long.

The rearrangement uses TRBV19 and TRBJ2-5, with 9 bases identical to TRBD2. Germline CDR1 LNHDA, CDR2 SQIVND (reference sequence). There are 16 residues in the CDR3. Germline trimming cut 3 bases from V and 4 bases from J; bases unmatched to any gene: 9. CDR3 amino acids: CASSMRGGRFLETQYF. CDR3 nucleotide sequence: TGTGCCAGTAGTATGCGGGGGGGCCGATTCCTAGAGACCCAGTACTTC.

This clonotype was observed a few times. The chain is built from TRBV29-1 and TRBJ2-2; D may be TRBD2 (6 bases). The CDR3 spans 13 residues. From germline, CDR1 is SQVTM and CDR2 ANQGSEA. The V end lost 7 bases, the J end lost 3 bases, and 12 bases lay between the germline ends. CDR3 sequence: CSGAGGDTGELFF. The CDR3 nucleotides read TGCAGCGGAGCCGGGGGTGACACCGGGGAGCTGTTTTTT.

This clonotype was counted between two and nine times. This chain connects TRBV3-1 to TRBJ2-1, with D uncertain. V was pared by 5 bases and J by 1 base, with 12 bases between. CDR1 is LGHDT, CDR2 YNNKEL, per germline (reference sequence). The CDR3 consists of 15 residues. Here the CDR3 reads CASSVRWGSYNEQFF. In nucleotides, the CDR3 is TGTGCCAGCAGCGTACGCTGGGGTTCCTACAATGAGCAGTTCTTC.

The chain carries TRBV11-2 and TRBJ2-3; 11 bases line up with TRBD2. Germline V lookup: CDR1 SGHAT, CDR2 FQNNGV. This CDR3 spans 18 amino acids. V shed 1 base, J shed 5 bases, and the junction held 11 bases outside the gene matches. The CDR3 nucleotides are TGTGCCAGCAGCTTAGCTGTCGATCTAGCGGGGGGTAGAGATACGCAGTATTTT. As protein: CASSLAVDLAGGRDTQYF.

This clonotype was seen a handful of times. The rearrangement joins TRBV6-5 to TRBJ2-6; 11 bases align to TRBD1. V shed 2 bases and J 0 bases; nucleotides not matched to a gene: 3. Germline V gene sequence: CDR1 MNHEY, CDR2 SVGAGI. There are 18 residues in the CDR3. This chain's CDR3 is CASSYGTGGYSGANVLTF. The CDR3 DNA reads as TGTGCCAGCAGTTACGGGACAGGGGGTTACTCTGGGGCCAACGTCCTGACTTTC.

This clonotype has ten or more counts. The chain is built from TRBV5-6 and TRBJ1-1; D possibly corresponds to TRBD1 (6 bases). Trimming removed 4 bases at V and 3 bases at J, with 13 bases between. The germline gives CDR1 SGHDT, CDR2 YYEEEE. The CDR3 covers 14 residues. Written as DNA, the CDR3 is TGTGCCAGCAGCCGCCGGGGGCCGGACACTGAAGCTTTCTTT. Translation: CASSRRGPDTEAFF. Variable domain in full (rest from reference TRBV5-6 and TRBJ1-1): DAGVTQSPTHLIKTRGQQVTLRCSPKSGHDTVSWYQQALGQGPQFIFQYYEEEERQRGNFPDRFSGHQFPNYSSELNVNALLLGDSALYLCASSRRGPDTEAFFGQGTRLTVV.

This clonotype has ten or more counts. V and J are TRBV10-3 and TRBJ2-3; 11 bases are a match to TRBD2. J lost 6 bases, V lost 11 bases, and 10 bases had no gene match. This CDR3 is built from 14 residues. CDR1 and CDR2 from the germline V gene are ENHRY and SYGVKD. The CDR3 reads CAAKPGLAADTQYF. Here the CDR3 DNA reads TGTGCCGCAAAACCGGGACTAGCGGCGGATACGCAGTATTTT.

This clonotype occurred a few times. Here the CDR3 reads CASETGTLSSYEQYF. CDR3 nucleotides: TGTGCCAGCGAAACCGGGACTCTCAGCTCCTACGAGCAGTACTTC. The gene calls are TRBV7-3 and TRBJ2-7; D is perhaps TRBD2 (6 bases). V was cut by 8 bases and J by 0 bases, with 17 bases left in between. Germline CDR1 SGHTA, CDR2 FQGTGA. This CDR3 is built from 15 residues. The variable domain in full, with the rest retrieved from reference TRBV7-3 and TRBJ2-7, is GAGVSQTPSNKVTEKGKYVELRCDPISGHTALYWYRQSLGQGPEFLIYFQGTGAADDSGLPNDRFFAVRPEGSVSTLKIQRTERGDSAVYLCASETGTLSSYEQYFGPGTRLTVT.

This clonotype was found many times. V is TRBV5-1 and J is TRBJ1-4; D is unclear. V was clipped by 2 bases and J by 6 bases, with 14 bases between them. The germline CDR1 and CDR2 sequences are SGHRS and YFSETQ. The CDR3 runs to 15 residues. CDR3 in DNA: TGCGCCAGCAGCTTATTTGGGTATTCCGATGAAAAACTGTTTTTT. This codes for CASSLFGYSDEKLFF.

This clonotype was detected a few times. The V call is TRBV5-1, the J call TRBJ2-6; 9 bases match TRBD1. Unmatched junction bases numbered 15, after V lost 5 bases and J lost 0 bases. Germline V CDR1 and CDR2: SGHRS, YFSETQ. The CDR3 has 20 residues. This CDR3 reads CASRNAYMRTGDSGANVLTF. DNA of the CDR3: TGCGCCAGCAGAAATGCTTACATGAGGACAGGGGACTCTGGGGCCAACGTCCTGACTTTC.

In its sample, this clonotype was seen many times. The chain combines TRBV11-2 with TRBJ2-4; TRBD2 might be the D (6 bases). Germline CDR1 SGHAT, CDR2 FQNNGV. The CDR3 length is 13 residues. V lost 7 bases and J 5 bases, leaving 12 bases between the germline ends. The CDR3 reads CASNPGRQNIQYF. DNA of the CDR3: TGTGCCAGCAATCCAGGGAGGCAAAACATTCAGTACTTC.

This clonotype was detected only a few times. The rearrangement uses TRBV4-2 and TRBJ2-7, with D perhaps TRBD1 or TRBD2 (6 bases each). Per the germline V gene, CDR1 is LGHNA and CDR2 is YNFKEQ. Trimming pared 3 bases from V and 5 bases from J, leaving 20 bases between. There are 16 residues in the CDR3. The CDR3 region has the DNA TGTGCCAGCAGCCACACCCCTTGGGGGGCGAGGGACGAGCAGTACGTC. Its protein product is CASSHTPWGARDEQYV.